Presented here are 31 T cell receptor beta chains from one specimen sequenced in a study of shared T cell receptors in the human thymus (dated by TCRdb to the early 2020s). Library preparation used the immunoSEQ multiplex PCR assay. TCRdb retrieved this table from immuneACCESS and kept in-frame rearrangements only. Not all clones are present; in checked studies, unresolved V genes account for under half, and no reason is known for the remainder. The sample yields 700,000 or so clones; 80% to 90% were counted once. In total, the top ten clones hold roughly 0.01% of the sample. The same data also went into a second study, on human thymus T cells.

Sample: thymocytes. The receptors stem from a girl under two years old with a congenital heart defect. Donor details come from another sample of the same person, matched by shared clones.

The chain uses TRBV7-9 and TRBJ2-1, with 9 bases that match TRBD2. The CDR3 spans 18 residues. Germline V gives CDR1 SEHNR, CDR2 FQNEAQ (reference sequence). V was clipped by 1 base and J by 4 bases; unmatched bases: 11. CDR3 bases: TGTGCCAGCAGCTTAGATAGGGGACCGGGACTAGCTTACAATGAGCAGTTCTTC. Protein: CASSLDRGPGLAYNEQFF.

The CDR3 sequence: CANFGGKVADTQYF. For the CDR3, the DNA is TGTGCCAACTTCGGCGGGAAAGTCGCAGATACGCAGTATTTT. The V call is TRBV2, the J call TRBJ2-3, with D maybe TRBD2 (6 bases). The ends were cut back, 10 bases at V and 4 bases at J, with 18 bases in the middle. Germline loops: CDR1 SNHLY, CDR2 FYNNEI. CDR3 length: 14 amino acids.

CDR3 residues: CATKGPRREAFF. CDR3 DNA: TGTGCCACCAAAGGGCCGAGGAGGGAAGCTTTCTTT. The genes are TRBV6-1 and TRBJ1-1; D is unresolved. The CDR3 has 12 residues. From germline, CDR1 is MNHNS and CDR2 SASEGT. V was trimmed by 10 bases and J by 8 bases, leaving 17 bases between them.

The V call is TRBV19, the J call TRBJ1-4; 11 bases fit TRBD1. The CDR3 extends over 15 amino acids. In germline, CDR1 is LNHDA, CDR2 SQIVND (reference sequence). J gave up 7 bases and V 1 base, and 2 bases lay outside the gene matches. CDR3 DNA: TGTGCCAGTAGTATAGGGACAGGGGGCAGTGAAAAACTGTTTTTT. This sequence encodes CASSIGTGGSEKLFF. The entire variable domain, with the rest obtained from reference TRBV19 and TRBJ1-4, is as follows: DGGITQSPKYLFRKEGQNVTLSCEQNLNHDAMYWYRQDPGQGLRLIYYSQIVNDFQKGDIAEGYSVSREKKESFPLTVTSAQKNPTAFYLCASSIGTGGSEKLFFGSGTQLSVL.

The chain carries TRBV4-1 and TRBJ1-2; TRBD1 matches at 7 bases. The CDR3 runs to 15 residues. The V segment lost 4 bases and the J segment 6 bases; nucleotides outside the gene matches: 11. In germline, CDR1 is MGHRA, CDR2 YSYEKL. The CDR3 DNA reads TGCGCCAGCAGCCGGGACCCCGGGACAGATAATGGCTACACCTTC. Residues: CASSRDPGTDNGYTF.

This chain uses TRBV11-2 with TRBJ1-3; a possible D gene is TRBD1 (6 bases). The V end lost 1 base, the J end lost 2 bases, and 21 bases lay between the germline ends. The CDR3 sequence is 19 residues long. The V gene's germline CDR1 is SGHAT and CDR2 FQNNGV. For the CDR3, the DNA is TGTGCCAGCAGCTTAGGCGACAGGCCAAAAGTTATTCCTGGAAACACCATATATTTT. Translated, it gives CASSLGDRPKVIPGNTIYF.

V and J are TRBV6-1 and TRBJ1-1; TRBD1 matches at 7 bases. CDR1 and CDR2 from the germline V gene are MNHNS and SASEGT. The CDR3 length is 14 residues. J was trimmed by 7 bases and V by 3 bases; bases with no gene match: 8. The DNA of the CDR3 is TGTGCCAGCAGTGATCACAGGGGACCCGGTGAAGCTTTCTTT. It encodes CASSDHRGPGEAFF.

The chain uses TRBV5-4 and TRBJ1-1; D is ambiguous. This CDR3 has 16 residues. CDR1 is SGHNT, CDR2 YYREEE, per germline (reference sequence). V lost 3 bases and J lost 1, with 16 bases in between. CDR3 in DNA: TGTGCCAGCAGCTCCGTCTACGCGGGTCCGAACACTGAAGCTTTCTTT. Its protein product is CASSSVYAGPNTEAFF.

The chain's CDR3 is CASRPSAAYEQYF. CDR3 in DNA: TGTGCCAGCAGGCCTAGCGCGGCCTACGAGCAGTACTTC. The rearrangement joins TRBV6-1 to TRBJ2-7; TRBD2 is a possible D gene (6 bases). V was cut by 6 bases and J by 2 bases, with 11 bases left in between. Germline CDR1 and CDR2: MNHNS and SASEGT. This CDR3 has 13 residues.

The genes are TRBV28 and TRBJ2-1; 10 bases fit TRBD2. The CDR3 runs to 16 residues. Germline CDR1 reads MDHEN; CDR2 reads SYDVKM. V trimming: 3 bases; J trimming: 4 bases; junction bases outside the gene matches: 6. CDR3 DNA: TGTGCCAGCAGTTTGCAGCGGGGGGGCACTTACAATGAGCAGTTCTTC. Its protein product is CASSLQRGGTYNEQFF.

V and J are TRBV10-3 and TRBJ1-2, with D possibly being TRBD1 (6 bases). The CDR3 has 14 amino acids. CDR1 and CDR2 (germline): ENHRY, SYGVKD. Trimming removed 8 bases from V and 4 bases from J, with 17 bases in between. The CDR3 here is CAIRPMGHIYGYTF. The CDR3 DNA follows: TGTGCCATCCGACCGATGGGACACATCTATGGCTACACCTTC.

The chain combines TRBV11-2 with TRBJ1-5, with D tentatively TRBD1 (6 bases). The ends were cut back, 3 bases at V and 7 bases at J, with 16 bases in the middle. The CDR3 has 15 amino acids. The germline gives CDR1 SGHAT, CDR2 FQNNGV. The CDR3 here is CASSLDGTGNQPQHF. Here the CDR3 DNA reads TGTGCCAGCAGCTTGGACGGTACAGGGAACCAGCCCCAGCATTTT.

The chain joins TRBV2 to TRBJ1-5; maybe TRBD1 (6 bases). V lost 7 bases and J lost 6, with 13 bases in between. CDR3 length equals 13 residues. Per the germline V gene, CDR1 is SNHLY and CDR2 is FYNNEI. The CDR3 spells CASKGQGGQPQHF. The CDR3 DNA is TGTGCCAGCAAGGGACAAGGAGGTCAGCCCCAGCATTTT.

This chain links TRBV30 with TRBJ1-4; 8 positions match TRBD1. With V trimmed by 4 bases and J by 7 bases, 11 bases remained unmatched. This CDR3 region has 15 residues. Germline V lookup: CDR1 GTSNPN, CDR2 SVGIG (reference sequence). The DNA of the CDR3 is TGTGCCTGGAATGTAGGGGACAGGCATTCTGAAAAACTGTTTTTT. Translation: CAWNVGDRHSEKLFF.

The CDR3 bases are TGTGCCAGCAGTCCCACTACCCCGACTAGCGGGGATCACGAGCAGTACTTC. This translates into CASSPTTPTSGDHEQYF. The V call is TRBV27, the J call TRBJ2-7, with 11 bases fitting TRBD2. Germline V gene data show CDR1 as MNHEY and CDR2 as SMNVEV (reference sequence). V shed 5 bases and J 5 bases; nucleotides not matched to a gene: 14. The CDR3 length is 17 residues.

The V gene is TRBV2, the J gene TRBJ2-3; D possibly corresponds to TRBD2 (6 bases). The CDR3 sequence is 17 residues long. V lost 9 bases, J lost 2 bases, and 24 bases lay in between. CDR1 is SNHLY, CDR2 FYNNEI, per germline. The CDR3 reads CARLGGKKGLLTDTQYF. The CDR3 coding sequence is TGTGCCAGACTGGGGGGTAAAAAGGGACTCCTCACAGATACGCAGTATTTT.

Comments on this clone: Other DNA sequences in this sample translate to the same CDR3. The rearrangement uses TRBV21-1 and TRBJ2-7; the table's TRBD2 call for D was not verified on the DNA. TRBV21-1 is shown as a pseudogene. The CDR3 runs 16 residues. The chain's CDR3 is CASSPTEGRAGDEQYF. The DNA of the CDR3 is TGTGCCAGCAGCCCCACAGAGGGCAGGGCGGGGGACGAACAGTACTTC.

The rearrangement uses TRBV5-1 and TRBJ1-1; D ambiguous. With 2 bases removed from V and 0 bases from J, the gap between germline ends came to 8 bases. The CDR3 runs to 14 residues. Germline CDR1 and CDR2: SGHRS and YFSETQ. The CDR3 sequence: CASSFLVMNTEAFF. CDR3 coding DNA: TGCGCCAGCAGCTTTCTAGTTATGAACACTGAAGCTTTCTTT.

This chain connects TRBV4-1 to TRBJ2-7; D is ambiguous. Germline-derived CDR1 and CDR2 are MGHRA and YSYEKL. The CDR3 length is 17 residues. V was pared by 0 bases and J by 10 bases, with 25 bases between. The CDR3 region is CASSQDAPQAASKHQYF. The CDR3 DNA reads as TGCGCCAGCAGCCAAGATGCCCCCCAGGCAGCTTCAAAACACCAGTACTTC.

J is TRBJ2-7 and V is TRBV2; a weak D match, TRBD1 (6 bases). Trimming removed 4 bases from V and 2 bases from J, with 12 bases in between. The CDR3 is 14 residues long. Germline V lookup: CDR1 SNHLY, CDR2 FYNNEI. DNA of the CDR3: TGTGCCAGCAGTGGGGAACAGGGTACCTACGAGCAGTACTTC. This gives the protein CASSGEQGTYEQYF. The entire variable domain, with the rest obtained from reference TRBV2 and TRBJ2-7, is as follows: EPEVTQTPSHQVTQMGQEVILRCVPISNHLYFYWYRQILGQKVEFLVSFYNNEISEKSEIFDDQFSVERPDGSNFTLKIRSTKLEDSAMYFCASSGEQGTYEQYFGPGTRLTVT.

The chain carries TRBV7-8 and TRBJ1-3; D is perhaps TRBD1 (5 bases). The V gene's germline CDR1 is SGHVS and CDR2 FQNEAQ. Trimming cost V 0 bases and J 0 bases, with 9 bases left between them. This CDR3 region has 16 residues. This CDR3 reads CASSLAWGGSGNTIYF. The CDR3 DNA sequence: TGTGCCAGCAGCTTAGCCTGGGGCGGCTCTGGAAACACCATATATTTT.

V is TRBV27 and J is TRBJ1-2, with D perhaps TRBD1 (6 bases). Per the germline V gene, CDR1 is MNHEY and CDR2 is SMNVEV (reference sequence). With 5 bases removed from V and 0 bases from J, the gap between germline ends came to 19 bases. This CDR3 is 17 amino acids long. The CDR3 DNA reads TGTGCCAGCAGTCAAGCTGGGGACATAAAAGCTAACTATGGCTACACCTTC. The encoded protein is CASSQAGDIKANYGYTF.

V gene TRBV5-1 combines with J gene TRBJ2-1; 12 bases are shared with TRBD2. Germline assignment: CDR1 SGHRS and CDR2 YFSETQ. V gave up 0 bases and J gave up 2 bases; unmatched junction bases: 9. The CDR3 is 19 residues long. For the CDR3, the DNA is TGCGCCAGCAGCTTGGTCGGCACTAGCGGGGGGCTACCCTACAATGAGCAGTTCTTC. This gives the protein CASSLVGTSGGLPYNEQFF.

The chain uses TRBV14 and TRBJ1-1; 11 bases map to TRBD1. V shed 8 bases and J 8 bases; nucleotides not matched to a gene: 4. The CDR3 has 12 amino acids. Germline CDR1 reads SGHDN; CDR2 reads FVKESK. Here the CDR3 reads CASLGQGAEAFF. CDR3 nucleotide sequence: TGTGCCAGCCTCGGACAGGGGGCCGAAGCTTTCTTT.

The rearrangement uses TRBV6-1 and TRBJ1-5; 8 bases fit TRBD1. The CDR3 has 18 residues. CDR1 is MNHNS and CDR2 is SASEGT in the germline V gene. V was pared by 4 bases and J by 0 bases, with 11 bases of the junction left unmatched. CDR3 sequence reads: CASSGGQVAPYSNQPQHF. The CDR3 DNA sequence: TGTGCCAGCAGTGGGGGACAGGTGGCCCCGTATAGCAATCAGCCCCAGCATTTT.

In regard to this clone: Other nucleotide sequences in the sample specify the same CDR3. The chain recombines TRBV11-2 with TRBJ1-6; 7 positions agree with TRBD1. Germline trimming cut 5 bases from V and 7 bases from J; bases unmatched to any gene: 11. The CDR3 is 16 amino acids. The germline gives CDR1 SGHAT, CDR2 FQNNGV. CDR3 coding DNA: TGTGCCAGCAGCCTCGAGTTACAGGGGCCAAATTCACCCCTCCACTTT. It codes for CASSLELQGPNSPLHF.

Notes on this clone: Its ends do not fully match the called genes, so a read error is possible. The chain employs TRBV20-1 and TRBJ1-1; unclear D gene. The CDR3 is 11 residues long. CDR1 is DFQATT and CDR2 is SNEGSKA in the germline V gene (reference sequence). CDR3 bases: TGCAGTGCTAGAGATTTGACTGACGGAATCTTT. Translated: CSARDLTDGIF.

CDR3 DNA sequence: TGTGCCAGCACCCCTAGCGGGGGTGCTGGGGAGACCCAGTACTTC. This sequence encodes CASTPSGGAGETQYF. This chain joins TRBV6-6 and TRBJ2-5, with 10 nucleotides matching TRBD2. V was clipped by 7 bases and J by 5 bases; unmatched bases: 10. CDR1 and CDR2 from the germline V gene are MNHNY and SVGAGI (reference sequence). The CDR3 length is 15 residues.

This sequence joins TRBV6-6 and TRBJ2-1, with TRBD2 matching 9 bases. Germline V gives CDR1 MNHNY, CDR2 SVGAGI (reference sequence). The J segment lost 6 bases and the V segment lost 5 bases, leaving 8 bases of the junction unmatched. This CDR3 has 15 amino acids. The CDR3 sequence is CASSPGLAPINEQFF. The CDR3 DNA reads as TGTGCCAGCAGTCCCGGACTAGCGCCAATCAATGAGCAGTTCTTC.

The chain joins TRBV28 to TRBJ1-6, with a tentative D call TRBD1 (6 bases). The ends were cut back, 6 bases at V and 1 base at J, with 22 bases in the middle. The CDR3 consists of 19 residues. CDR1 is MDHEN and CDR2 is SYDVKM in the germline V gene. This CDR3 is CASSPRLGGPRSYNSPLHF. DNA of the CDR3: TGTGCCAGCAGCCCGAGGTTGGGGGGGCCCCGGTCCTATAATTCACCCCTCCACTTT.

Points on this clone: One junction end does not reproduce the germline sequence, and a read error may be involved. The chain is built from TRBV5-4 and TRBJ1-1; tentative D call: TRBD1 (6 bases). The CDR3 length is 18 residues. Looked up from germline, CDR1 is SGHNT and CDR2 is YYREEE (reference sequence). The DNA of the CDR3 is TGTGCCAGCAGCTTCTCCCGGACAGCCGCTTTACTGAACCCTGAAGCTTTCTTT. This translates into CASSFSRTAALLNPEAFF.